This TCR beta chain was documented in a study of blood T cells in healthy people across ages. Whole-study findings and limits: Investigators viewed diversity estimates from one million T cells as underestimates, the study reported.

With respect to this clonotype: What it binds is unknown.

Every donor gave ten milliliters of peripheral blood. The second PCR ran roughly 7 to 12 cycles with a sample-barcoded 5' primer and J-beta primers. Researchers report that a template-switch adaptor with 12 random nucleotides tagged each cDNA molecule. TCRdb processed the 5' RACE reads anew with MiXCR; each CDR3 protein has one entry. Here the sample spans about 1.4 million distinct CDR3 sequences, around 55% being singletons. This CDR3 spans 13 amino acids. Germline V gene lookup returns CDR1 SNHLY and CDR2 FYNNEI. Deletions cut 1 base from V and 9 bases from J, with 10 bases between. The chain employs TRBV2 and TRBJ2-1; D is perhaps TRBD1 (6 bases). Sequenced material: blood. This clonotype was sampled from a man younger than 35 in good health. CDR3 in DNA: TGTGCCAGCAGTGAAGGTAGAGGGGGTGAGCAGTTCTTC. As protein: CASSEGRGGEQFF. The complete variable domain, with remaining parts taken from reference TRBV2 and TRBJ2-1, reads EPEVTQTPSHQVTQMGQEVILRCVPISNHLYFYWYRQILGQKVEFLVSFYNNEISEKSEIFDDQFSVERPDGSNFTLKIRSTKLEDSAMYFCASSEGRGGEQFFGPGTRLTVL.